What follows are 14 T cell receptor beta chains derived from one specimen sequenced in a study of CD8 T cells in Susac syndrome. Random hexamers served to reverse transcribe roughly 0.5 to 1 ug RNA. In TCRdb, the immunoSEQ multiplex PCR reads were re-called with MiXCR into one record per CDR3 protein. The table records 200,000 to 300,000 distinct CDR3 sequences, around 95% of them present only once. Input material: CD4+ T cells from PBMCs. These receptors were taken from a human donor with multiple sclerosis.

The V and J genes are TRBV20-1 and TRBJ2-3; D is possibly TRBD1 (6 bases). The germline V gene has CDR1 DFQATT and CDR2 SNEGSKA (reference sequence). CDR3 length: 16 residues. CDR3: CSPKGPRGILGDTQYF. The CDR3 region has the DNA TGCAGCCCAAAGGGTCCCAGGGGAATACTAGGCGATACGCAGTATTTT.

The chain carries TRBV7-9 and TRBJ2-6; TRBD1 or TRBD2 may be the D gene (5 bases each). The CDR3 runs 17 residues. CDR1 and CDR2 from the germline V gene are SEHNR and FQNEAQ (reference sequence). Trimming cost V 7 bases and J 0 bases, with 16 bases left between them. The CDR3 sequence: CASTPGQGSSGANVLTF. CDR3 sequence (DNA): TGTGCCAGCACCCCGGGGCAGGGTAGCTCTGGGGCCAACGTCCTGACTTTC.

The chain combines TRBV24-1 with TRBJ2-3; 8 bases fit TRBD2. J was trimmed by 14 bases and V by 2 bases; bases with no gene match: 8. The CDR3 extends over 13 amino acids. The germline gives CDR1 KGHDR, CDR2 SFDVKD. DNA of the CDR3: TGTGCCACCAGTGATTACCGACTAGCGCGGATGTATTTT. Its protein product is CATSDYRLARMYF.

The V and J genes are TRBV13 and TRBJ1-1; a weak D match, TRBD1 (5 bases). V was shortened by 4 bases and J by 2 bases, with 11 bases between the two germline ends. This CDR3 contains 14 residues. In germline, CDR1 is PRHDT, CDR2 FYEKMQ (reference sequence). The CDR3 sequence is CASSWGLSNTEAFF. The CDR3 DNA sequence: TGTGCCAGCAGCTGGGGCCTCAGCAACACTGAAGCTTTCTTT.

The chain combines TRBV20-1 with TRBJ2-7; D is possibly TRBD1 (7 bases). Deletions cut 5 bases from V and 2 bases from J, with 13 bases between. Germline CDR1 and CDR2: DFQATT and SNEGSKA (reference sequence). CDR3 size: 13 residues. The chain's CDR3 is CSAGGGATYEQYF. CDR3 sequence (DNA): TGCAGTGCTGGAGGGGGCGCTACCTACGAGCAGTACTTC.

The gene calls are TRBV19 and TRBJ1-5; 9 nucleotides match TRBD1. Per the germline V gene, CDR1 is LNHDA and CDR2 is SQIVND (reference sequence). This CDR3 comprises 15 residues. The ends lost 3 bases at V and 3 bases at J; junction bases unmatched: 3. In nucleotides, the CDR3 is TGTGCCAGTAGTATGGGACAGGGAATCAATCAGCCCCAGCATTTT. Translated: CASSMGQGINQPQHF.

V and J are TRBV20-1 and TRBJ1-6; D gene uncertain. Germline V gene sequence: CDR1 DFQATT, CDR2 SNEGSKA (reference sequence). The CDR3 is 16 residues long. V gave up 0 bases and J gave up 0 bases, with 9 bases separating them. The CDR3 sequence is CSARDPASSYNSPLHF. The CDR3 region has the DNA TGCAGTGCTAGAGATCCGGCGAGCTCCTATAATTCACCCCTCCACTTT.

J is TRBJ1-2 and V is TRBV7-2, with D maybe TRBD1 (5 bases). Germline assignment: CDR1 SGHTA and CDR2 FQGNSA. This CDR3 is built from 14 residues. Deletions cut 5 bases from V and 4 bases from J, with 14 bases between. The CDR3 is CASSQTEGGYGYTF. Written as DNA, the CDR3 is TGTGCCAGCAGCCAGACAGAAGGTGGCTATGGCTACACCTTC. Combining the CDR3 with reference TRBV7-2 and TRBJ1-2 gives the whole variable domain GAGVSQSPSNKVTEKGKDVELRCDPISGHTALYWYRQSLGQGLEFLIYFQGNSAPDKSGLPSDRFSAERTGGSVSTLTIQRTQQEDSAVYLCASSQTEGGYGYTFGSGTRLTVV.

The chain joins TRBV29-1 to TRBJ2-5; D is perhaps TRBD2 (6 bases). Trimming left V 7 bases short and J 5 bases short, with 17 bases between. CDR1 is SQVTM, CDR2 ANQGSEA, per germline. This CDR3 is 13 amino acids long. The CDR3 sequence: CSGKTGTHETQYF. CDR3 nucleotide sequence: TGCAGCGGAAAAACCGGGACTCACGAGACCCAGTACTTC. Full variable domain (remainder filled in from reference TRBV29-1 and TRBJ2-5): SAVISQKPSRDICQRGTSLTIQCQVDSQVTMMFWYRQQPGQSLTLIATANQGSEATYESGFVIDKFPISRPNLTFSTLTVSNMSPEDSSIYLCSGKTGTHETQYFGPGTRLLVL.

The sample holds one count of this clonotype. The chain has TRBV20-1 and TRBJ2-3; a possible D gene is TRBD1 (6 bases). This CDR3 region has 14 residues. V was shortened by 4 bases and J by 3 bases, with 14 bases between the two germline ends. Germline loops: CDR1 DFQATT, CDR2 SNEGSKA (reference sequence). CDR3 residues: CSAKGETGTDTQYF. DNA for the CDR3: TGCAGTGCTAAGGGGGAAACAGGGACAGATACGCAGTATTTT.

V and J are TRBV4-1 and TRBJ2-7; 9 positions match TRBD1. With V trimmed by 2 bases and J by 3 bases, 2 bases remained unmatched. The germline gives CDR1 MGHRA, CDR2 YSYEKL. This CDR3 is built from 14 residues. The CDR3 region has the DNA TGCGCCAGCAGCCAACCGGGACAGGGCTACGAGCAGTACTTC. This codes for CASSQPGQGYEQYF.

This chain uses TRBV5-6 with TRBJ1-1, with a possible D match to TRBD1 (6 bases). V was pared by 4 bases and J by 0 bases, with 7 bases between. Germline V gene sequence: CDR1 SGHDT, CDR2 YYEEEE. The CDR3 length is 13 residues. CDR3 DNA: TGTGCCAGCAGCGGGACACTGAACACTGAAGCTTTCTTT. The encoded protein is CASSGTLNTEAFF.

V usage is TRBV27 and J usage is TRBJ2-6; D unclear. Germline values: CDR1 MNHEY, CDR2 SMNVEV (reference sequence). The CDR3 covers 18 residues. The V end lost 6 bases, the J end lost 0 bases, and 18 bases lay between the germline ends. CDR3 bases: TGTGCCAGCAGATCTTTCCGACGGACCGTCTCTGGGGCCAACGTCCTGACTTTC. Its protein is CASRSFRRTVSGANVLTF.

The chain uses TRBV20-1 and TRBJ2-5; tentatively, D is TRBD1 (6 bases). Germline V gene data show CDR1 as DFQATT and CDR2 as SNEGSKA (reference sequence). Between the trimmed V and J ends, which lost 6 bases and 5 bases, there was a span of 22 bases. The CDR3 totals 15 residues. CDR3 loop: CSAPALGTNVETQYF. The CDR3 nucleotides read TGCAGTGCGCCCGCCCTGGGGACAAATGTGGAGACCCAGTACTTC.